This T cell receptor (beta chain) appears in the sequencing data of a study of T cell responses to AZD1222 COVID-19 vaccine. Study-level findings and limits: AZD1222 recipients seropositive at baseline numbered only six or seven. With dominance at 160-218 and 743-854, vaccine-associated CD4 TCRs spanned spike. Among the donors, most were white British and more were female, and clonal diversity was possibly underestimated.

For this clone: Antigen specificity is unknown.

The assay was immunoSEQ multiplex PCR, and TCRdb's table has in-frame clones only and misses some. The sample has 80,000 to 130,000 clones; approximately 90% are singletons. This CDR3 is 14 amino acids long. V was clipped by 0 bases and J by 4 bases, with 9 bases between them. Germline V gene data show CDR1 as ENHRY and CDR2 as SYGVKD. This receptor was identified in an adult in good health. Sequencing was performed on peripheral blood, taken on day 0 of AZD1222 vaccination. V gene TRBV10-3 combines with J gene TRBJ1-2, with no clear D. CDR3 residues: CAISESTRAYGYTF. The CDR3 nucleotides are TGTGCCATCAGTGAGTCGACTCGGGCCTATGGCTACACCTTC.